This T cell receptor beta chain derives from a study of CD8 T cells in ankylosing spondylitis. Study-wide results and caveats: Relatively scarce in peripheral blood, disease-linked clones were CD8+. From matched ankylosing spondylitis synovial fluid, disease-linked clones were reportedly recovered at significantly enriched levels. Prior work had noted some motif variants in reactive arthritis blood and synovial fluid.

Germline CDR1 and CDR2: DFQATT and SNEGSKA (reference sequence). This CDR3 comprises 15 residues. With 4 bases clipped from V and 2 bases from J, the junction kept 11 bases outside the gene matches. In this sample, this clonotype turned up many times. Its target is not known. By quantitative 5'-RACE with molecular barcodes, the TCR beta libraries were made. TCRdb re-called the 5' RACE reads with MiXCR, one entry per CDR3 protein. This table has about 130,000 distinct CDR3 sequences, approximately 9.9% appearing once. This rearrangement joins TRBV20-1 to TRBJ2-7, with 7 bases lining up with TRBD2. This TCR derives from a male donor with ankylosing spondylitis or in good health (not recorded which). The sequenced sample consisted of blood, either unsorted or a sorted T cell fraction (not recorded which). For the CDR3, the DNA is TGCAGTGCTACCACCGGGACTACCCCGACCTACGAGCAGTACTTC. It yields the protein CSATTGTTPTYEQYF.